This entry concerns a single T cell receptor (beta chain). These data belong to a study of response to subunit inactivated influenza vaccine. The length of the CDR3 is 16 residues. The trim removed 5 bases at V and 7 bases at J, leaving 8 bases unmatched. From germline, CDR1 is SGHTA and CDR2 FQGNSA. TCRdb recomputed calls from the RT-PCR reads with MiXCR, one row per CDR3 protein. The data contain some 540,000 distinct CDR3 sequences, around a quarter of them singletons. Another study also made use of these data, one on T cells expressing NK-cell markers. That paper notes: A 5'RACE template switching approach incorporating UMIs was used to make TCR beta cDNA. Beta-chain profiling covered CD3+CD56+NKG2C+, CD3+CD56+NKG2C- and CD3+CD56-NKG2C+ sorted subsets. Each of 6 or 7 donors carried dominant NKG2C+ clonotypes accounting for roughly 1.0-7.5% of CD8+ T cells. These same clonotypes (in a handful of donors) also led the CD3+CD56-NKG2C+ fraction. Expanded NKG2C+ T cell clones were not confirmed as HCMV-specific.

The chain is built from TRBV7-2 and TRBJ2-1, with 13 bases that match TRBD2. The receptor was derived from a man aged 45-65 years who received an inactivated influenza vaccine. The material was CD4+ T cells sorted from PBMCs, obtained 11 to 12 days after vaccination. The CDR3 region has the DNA TGTGCCAGCAGCCGCCGGACTAGCGGGAGAAGGAATGAGCAGTTCTTC. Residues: CASSRRTSGRRNEQFF. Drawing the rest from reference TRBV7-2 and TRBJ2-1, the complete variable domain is GAGVSQSPSNKVTEKGKDVELRCDPISGHTALYWYRQSLGQGLEFLIYFQGNSAPDKSGLPSDRFSAERTGGSVSTLTIQRTQQEDSAVYLCASSRRTSGRRNEQFFGPGTRLTVL.